This T cell receptor beta chain was recovered during a study of T cell changes during pregnancy in multiple sclerosis. Repertoires were generated with immunoSEQ multiplex PCR, while TCRdb's copy carries only in-frame clones and drops some. The sample comprises some 64,000 clones, approximately 90% of which are singletons, and approximately 0.91% rests with the top ten. The TCR comes from a female donor in good health, enrolled as a control in a pregnancy study. The sequences come from peripheral blood, collected in the first trimester of pregnancy.

CDR3 loop: CASKPKKYRAMNTEAFF. The CDR3 DNA reads as TGTGCCAGCAAACCAAAAAAATACAGGGCCATGAACACTGAAGCTTTCTTT. The chain uses TRBV11-1 and TRBJ1-1; the D gene is possibly TRBD1 (6 bases). Deletions cut 7 bases from V and 0 bases from J, with 21 bases between. The CDR3 is 17 residues long. In germline, CDR1 is SGHAT, CDR2 FQDESV (reference sequence). The full variable domain, its missing parts supplied by reference TRBV11-1 and TRBJ1-1, is EAEVAQSPRYKITEKSQAVAFWCDPISGHATLYWYRQILGQGPELLVQFQDESVVDDSQLPKDRFSAERLKGVDSTLKIQPAELGDSAMYLCASKPKKYRAMNTEAFFGQGTRLTVV.